This TCR beta chain was identified in a study of cytomegalovirus exposure and HLA in healthy donors. With 60 Vbeta and 13 Jbeta primers, the PCR was carried out. This table comes from immunoSEQ multiplex PCR, and its TCRdb copy is limited to in-frame clones, with some not included. This table lists under 200,000 clones. Between the trimmed V and J ends, which lost 4 bases and 0 bases, there was a span of 13 bases. CDR3 length: 16 residues. The germline V gene has CDR1 LGHNA and CDR2 YSLEER. The chain is built from TRBV4-3 and TRBJ2-1, with D perhaps assigned TRBD1 or TRBD2 (5 bases each). The origin of this receptor is a man aged 30 to 45 in good health and CMV-seronegative. Sequencing was carried out using PBMCs. The DNA for the CDR3 is TGCGCCAGCAGCCTAGAGGGCGACAGCTCCTACAATGAGCAGTTCTTC. This encodes CASSLEGDSSYNEQFF.